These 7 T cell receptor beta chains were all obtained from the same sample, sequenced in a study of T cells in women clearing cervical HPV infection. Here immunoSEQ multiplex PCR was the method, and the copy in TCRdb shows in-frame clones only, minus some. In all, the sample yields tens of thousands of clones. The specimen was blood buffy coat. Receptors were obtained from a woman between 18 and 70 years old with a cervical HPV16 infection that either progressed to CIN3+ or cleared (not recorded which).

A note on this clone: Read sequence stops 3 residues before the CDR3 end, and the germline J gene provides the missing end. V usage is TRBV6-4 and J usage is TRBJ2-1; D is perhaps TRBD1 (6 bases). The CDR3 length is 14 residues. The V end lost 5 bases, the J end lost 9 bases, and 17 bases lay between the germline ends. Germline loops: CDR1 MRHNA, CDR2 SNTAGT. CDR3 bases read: TGTGCCAGCAGTCCCTCAACAGGGTCCGGTGAG. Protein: CASSPSTGSGE. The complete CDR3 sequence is CASSPSTGSGEQFF.

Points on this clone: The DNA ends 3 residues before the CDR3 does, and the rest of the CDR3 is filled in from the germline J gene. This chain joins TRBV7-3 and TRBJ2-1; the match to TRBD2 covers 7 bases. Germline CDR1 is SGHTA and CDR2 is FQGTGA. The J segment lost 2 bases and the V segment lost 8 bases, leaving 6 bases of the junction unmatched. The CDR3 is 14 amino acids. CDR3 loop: CASRGRGPYNEQFF. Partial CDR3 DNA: TGTGCCAGCCGGGGGAGGGGCCCCTACAATGAG.

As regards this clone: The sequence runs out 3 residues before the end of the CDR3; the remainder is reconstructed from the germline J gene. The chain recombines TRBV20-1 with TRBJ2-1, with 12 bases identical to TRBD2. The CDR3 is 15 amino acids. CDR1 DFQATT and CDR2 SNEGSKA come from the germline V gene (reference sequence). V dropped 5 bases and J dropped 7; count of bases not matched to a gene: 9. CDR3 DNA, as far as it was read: TGCAGTGCTGTTCCGACTAGCGGGGGAAGAAATGAG. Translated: CSAVPTSGGRNE. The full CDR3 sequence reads CSAVPTSGGRNEQFF.

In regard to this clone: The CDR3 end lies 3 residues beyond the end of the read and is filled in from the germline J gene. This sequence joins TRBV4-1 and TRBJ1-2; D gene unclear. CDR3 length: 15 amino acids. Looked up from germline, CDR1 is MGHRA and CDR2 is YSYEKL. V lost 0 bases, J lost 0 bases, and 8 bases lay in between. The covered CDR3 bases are TGCGCCAGCAGCCAAGAGGGCATAACTAACTATGGC. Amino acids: CASSQEGITNYG. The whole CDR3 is CASSQEGITNYGYTF.

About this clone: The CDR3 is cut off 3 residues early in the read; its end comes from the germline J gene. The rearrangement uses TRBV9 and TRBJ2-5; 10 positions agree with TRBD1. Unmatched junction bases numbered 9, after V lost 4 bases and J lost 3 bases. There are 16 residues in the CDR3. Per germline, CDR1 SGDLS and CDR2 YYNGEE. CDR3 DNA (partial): TGTGCCAGCAGCCTTCCCGGGACAGGGGATAAAGAGACC. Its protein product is CASSLPGTGDKET. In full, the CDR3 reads CASSLPGTGDKETQYF. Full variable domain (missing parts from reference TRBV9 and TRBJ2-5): DSGVTQTPKHLITATGQRVTLRCSPRSGDLSVYWYQQSLDQGLQFLIQYYNGEERAKGNILERFSAQQFPDLHSELNLSSLELGDSALYFCASSLPGTGDKETQYFGPGTRLLVL.

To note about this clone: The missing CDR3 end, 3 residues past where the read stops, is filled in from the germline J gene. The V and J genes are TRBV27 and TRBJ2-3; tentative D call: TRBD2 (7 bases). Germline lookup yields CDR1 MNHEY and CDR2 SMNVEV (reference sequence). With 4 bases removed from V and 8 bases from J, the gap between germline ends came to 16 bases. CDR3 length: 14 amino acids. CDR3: CASSSRGEGGTQYF. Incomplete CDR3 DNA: TGTGCCAGCAGTTCCCGGGGGGAGGGGGGTACG.

The part of the CDR3 DNA that was read is TGTGCCAGCAGTGACTCCGGGGGGGCCCGGGATACG. Translated: CASSDSGGARDT. The CDR3 as a whole reads CASSDSGGARDTQYF. V is TRBV6-4 and J is TRBJ2-3, with 8 bases identical to TRBD2. The CDR3 end falls 3 residues outside the read, so it is completed with the germline J gene. The trim removed 0 bases at V and 6 bases at J, leaving 5 bases unmatched. The CDR3 contains 15 residues. Germline V gene sequence: CDR1 MRHNA, CDR2 SNTAGT.